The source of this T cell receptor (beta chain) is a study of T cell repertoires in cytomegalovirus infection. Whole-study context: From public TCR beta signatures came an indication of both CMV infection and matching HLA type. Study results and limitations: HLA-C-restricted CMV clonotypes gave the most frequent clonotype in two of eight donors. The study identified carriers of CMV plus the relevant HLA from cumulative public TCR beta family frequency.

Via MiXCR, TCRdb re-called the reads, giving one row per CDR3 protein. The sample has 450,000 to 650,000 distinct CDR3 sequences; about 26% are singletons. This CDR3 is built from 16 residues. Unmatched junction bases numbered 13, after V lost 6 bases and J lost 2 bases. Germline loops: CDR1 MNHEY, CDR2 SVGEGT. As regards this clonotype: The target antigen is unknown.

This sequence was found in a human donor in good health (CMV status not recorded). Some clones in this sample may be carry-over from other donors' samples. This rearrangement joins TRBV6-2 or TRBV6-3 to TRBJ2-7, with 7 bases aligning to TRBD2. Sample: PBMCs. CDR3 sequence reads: CASSNGLGGSTYEQYV. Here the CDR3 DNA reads TGTGCCAGCAGCAACGGACTAGGCGGGAGTACCTACGAGCAGTACGTC.